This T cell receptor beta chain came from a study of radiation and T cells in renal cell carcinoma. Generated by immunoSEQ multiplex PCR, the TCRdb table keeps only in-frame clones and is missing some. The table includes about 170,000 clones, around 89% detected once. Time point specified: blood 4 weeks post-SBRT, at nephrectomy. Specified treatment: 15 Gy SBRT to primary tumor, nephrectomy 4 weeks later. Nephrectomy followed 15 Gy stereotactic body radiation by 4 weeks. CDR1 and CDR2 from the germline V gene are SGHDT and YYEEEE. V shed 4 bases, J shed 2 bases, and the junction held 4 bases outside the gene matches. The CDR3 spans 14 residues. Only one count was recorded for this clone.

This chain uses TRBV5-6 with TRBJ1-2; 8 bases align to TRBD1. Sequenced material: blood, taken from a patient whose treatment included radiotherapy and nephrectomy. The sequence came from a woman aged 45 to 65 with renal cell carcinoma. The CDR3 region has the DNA TGTGCCAGCAGCCCAGGGGGCTCAAACTATGGCTACACCTTC. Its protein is CASSPGGSNYGYTF. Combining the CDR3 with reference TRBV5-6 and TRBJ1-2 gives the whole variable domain DAGVTQSPTHLIKTRGQQVTLRCSPKSGHDTVSWYQQALGQGPQFIFQYYEEEERQRGNFPDRFSGHQFPNYSSELNVNALLLGDSALYLCASSPGGSNYGYTFGSGTRLTVV.